These 18 T cell receptor beta chains were all obtained from the same sample, sequenced in a study of PD-1 blockade in classical Hodgkin lymphoma. Assay used: immunoSEQ multiplex PCR; TCRdb lists only in-frame clones, some missing. The data contain 110,000 or so clones, 80% to 90% of them singletons. Every single patient, without exception, relapsed after autologous stem cell transplantation, and brentuximab vedotin exposure varied. The starting material was peripheral blood mononuclear cells (PBMCs), obtained before the second cycle of nivolumab. The receptors come from a human donor with classical Hodgkin lymphoma.

V is TRBV6-1 and J is TRBJ2-7, with a possible D match to TRBD2 (5 bases). Germline V gene data show CDR1 as MNHNS and CDR2 as SASEGT. This CDR3 has 11 amino acids. V shed 10 bases and J shed 5 bases, with 12 bases lying between them. DNA of the CDR3: TGTGCCACCGGGATTGTTGACGAGCAGTACTTC. Translating it yields CATGIVDEQYF.

The chain carries TRBV15 and TRBJ2-4; no firm D call. Trimming left V 1 base short and J 0 bases short, with 10 bases between. Germline CDR1 is LNHNV and CDR2 is YYDKDF (reference sequence). CDR3 length equals 16 residues. The CDR3 here is CATSRGYWLAKNIQYF. The CDR3 DNA reads TGTGCCACCAGCAGAGGATATTGGCTAGCCAAAAACATTCAGTACTTC.

V and J are TRBV2 and TRBJ2-7; 9 nucleotides agree with TRBD2. J lost 3 bases, V lost 6 bases, and 9 bases had no gene match. CDR1 and CDR2 (germline): SNHLY, FYNNEI. The CDR3 extends over 15 amino acids. The CDR3 loop reads CASRDIAGVIYEQYF. The CDR3 DNA reads TGTGCCAGCAGAGATATAGCGGGAGTGATCTACGAGCAGTACTTC.

This chain links TRBV10-3 with TRBJ2-1, with D perhaps matching TRBD2 (6 bases). Looked up from germline, CDR1 is ENHRY and CDR2 is SYGVKD. The V end lost 3 bases, the J end lost 3 bases, and 12 bases lay between the germline ends. The CDR3 is 15 amino acids. CDR3 bases: TGTGCCATCAGTGATAGGCTAGCGATCTACAATGAGCAGTTCTTC. It specifies CAISDRLAIYNEQFF.

The chain carries TRBV6-5 and TRBJ2-5, with unresolved D. Germline V gene data show CDR1 as MNHEY and CDR2 as SVGAGI. The CDR3 runs to 13 residues. The V end was cut by 4 bases, the J end by 5 bases, with 11 bases between. The CDR3 reads CASSSGVRETQYF. CDR3 coding DNA: TGTGCCAGCAGTTCCGGAGTGAGGGAGACCCAGTACTTC.

The gene calls are TRBV18 and TRBJ2-3; unclear D gene. Germline V CDR1 and CDR2: KGHSH, LQKENI. The CDR3 consists of 13 residues. Between the trimmed V and J ends, which lost 2 bases and 1 base, there was a span of 4 bases. CDR3: CASSPWGTDTQYF. The CDR3 DNA is TGTGCCAGCTCACCATGGGGCACAGATACGCAGTATTTT.

The chain employs TRBV11-2 and TRBJ2-3, with 7 bases identical to TRBD2. Per the germline V gene, CDR1 is SGHAT and CDR2 is FQNNGV. CDR3 size: 18 residues. J gave up 2 bases and V 5 bases, and 16 bases lay outside the gene matches. The DNA for the CDR3 is TGTGCCAGCAGCCACGGGGGAGGGCCGGGATCCTTCACAGATACGCAGTATTTT. Translating it yields CASSHGGGPGSFTDTQYF.

The CDR3 sequence is CASSFRDRREQYF. The CDR3 DNA follows: TGTGCCAGCAGTTTCAGGGATCGGAGAGAGCAGTACTTC. V and J are TRBV6-5 and TRBJ2-7; the D gene is possibly TRBD1 (5 bases). Deletions cut 4 bases from V and 7 bases from J, with 14 bases between. There are 13 residues in the CDR3. Per the germline V gene, CDR1 is MNHEY and CDR2 is SVGAGI.

The chain has TRBV5-5 and TRBJ1-5; a weak D match, TRBD1 (6 bases). In germline, CDR1 is SGHKS, CDR2 YYEKEE (reference sequence). The germline V and J ends were trimmed by 3 bases and 0 bases, with 7 bases remaining between them. This CDR3 is built from 14 residues. CDR3 DNA: TGTGCCAGCAGCTCGGGACATAGCAATCAGCCCCAGCATTTT. This encodes CASSSGHSNQPQHF.

CDR3 coding DNA: TGTGCCAGCAGTTTATTTCCCATCACTAGCCCCCGTAGAAATGAGCAGTTCTTC. Protein sequence: CASSLFPITSPRRNEQFF. V and J are TRBV27 and TRBJ2-1; a weak D match, TRBD2 (6 bases). The CDR3 covers 18 residues. CDR1 and CDR2 from the germline V gene are MNHEY and SMNVEV (reference sequence). The germline V and J ends were trimmed by 1 base and 7 bases, with 23 bases remaining between them.

On this clone itself: Other DNA sequences in this sample translate to the same CDR3. The V gene is TRBV5-1, the J gene TRBJ1-1, with 8 bases fitting TRBD1. The CDR3 has 16 residues. Looked up from germline, CDR1 is SGHRS and CDR2 is YFSETQ. With 6 bases clipped from V and 1 base from J, the junction kept 11 bases outside the gene matches. The CDR3 loop is CASTPHTGTGNTEAFF. The CDR3 region has the DNA TGCGCCAGCACCCCCCACACCGGGACAGGGAACACTGAAGCTTTCTTT.

This chain links TRBV7-9 with TRBJ2-1, with D uncertain. Germline V gene lookup returns CDR1 SEHNR and CDR2 FQNEAQ (reference sequence). V lost 3 bases and J lost 6, with 6 bases in between. The CDR3 is made up of 12 amino acids. The CDR3 coding sequence is TGTGCCAGCAGCTTTATCTCCAATGAGCAGTTCTTC. Translated, it gives CASSFISNEQFF.

V usage is TRBV6-1 and J usage is TRBJ1-1, with D perhaps matching TRBD1 (5 bases). This CDR3 region has 13 residues. Germline V CDR1 and CDR2: MNHNS, SASEGT. Trimming took off 4 bases at V and 4 bases at J, with 10 bases between the two ends. CDR3 DNA sequence: TGTGCCAGCAGTGCGGGACGCGGCACTGAAGCTTTCTTT. Translated: CASSAGRGTEAFF.

The rearrangement uses TRBV5-1 and TRBJ2-1; D gene unclear. The CDR3 is 13 amino acids. With 2 bases removed from V and 0 bases from J, the gap between germline ends came to 3 bases. The germline gives CDR1 SGHRS, CDR2 YFSETQ. The CDR3 sequence is CASSLDSYNEQFF. The DNA of the CDR3 is TGCGCCAGCAGCTTAGACTCCTACAATGAGCAGTTCTTC. Full variable domain (missing parts from reference TRBV5-1 and TRBJ2-1): KAGVTQTPRYLIKTRGQQVTLSCSPISGHRSVSWYQQTPGQGLQFLFEYFSETQRNKGNFPGRFSGRQFSNSRSEMNVSTLELGDSALYLCASSLDSYNEQFFGPGTRLTVL.

The chain joins TRBV28 to TRBJ2-7; D is undetermined. The CDR3 spans 12 residues. Between the trimmed V and J ends, which lost 1 base and 3 bases, there was a span of 4 bases. CDR1 and CDR2 (germline): MDHEN, SYDVKM. CDR3 protein: CASSLSLYEQYF. Here the CDR3 DNA reads TGTGCCAGCAGTTTATCCCTCTACGAGCAGTACTTC.

The chain combines TRBV7-2 with TRBJ1-2; D possibly corresponds to TRBD1 (6 bases). CDR1 and CDR2 from the germline V gene are SGHTA and FQGNSA. Trimming shortened V by 5 bases and J by 4 bases, and 14 bases separated the two germline ends. This CDR3 contains 14 residues. CDR3 sequence: CASSPFTGPYGYTF. In DNA, the CDR3 is TGTGCCAGCAGCCCCTTTACAGGGCCCTATGGCTACACCTTC.

This chain links TRBV6-4 with TRBJ2-7; the D gene is possibly TRBD1 (7 bases). The V gene's germline CDR1 is MRHNA and CDR2 SNTAGT. This CDR3 is 14 amino acids long. V was cut by 4 bases and J by 2 bases, with 12 bases left in between. The chain's CDR3 is CASSGGGGPYEQYF. The CDR3 DNA reads as TGTGCCAGCAGTGGCGGAGGGGGCCCCTACGAGCAGTACTTC.

The chain recombines TRBV29-1 with TRBJ2-7; 9 nucleotides align to TRBD1. This CDR3 is built from 12 residues. The germline V gene has CDR1 SQVTM and CDR2 ANQGSEA. The ends lost 4 bases at V and 7 bases at J; junction bases unmatched: 5. The CDR3 spells CSVVGQGGEQYF. CDR3 in DNA: TGCAGCGTTGTGGGACAGGGTGGTGAGCAGTACTTC.